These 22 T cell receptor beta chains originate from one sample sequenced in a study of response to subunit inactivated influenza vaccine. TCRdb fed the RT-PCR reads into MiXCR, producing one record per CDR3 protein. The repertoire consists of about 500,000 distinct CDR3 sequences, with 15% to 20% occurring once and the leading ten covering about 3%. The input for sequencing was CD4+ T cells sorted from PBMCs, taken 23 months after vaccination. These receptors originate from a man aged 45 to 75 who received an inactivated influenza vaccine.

This chain's CDR3 is CASSLVGRRETQYF. The DNA of the CDR3 is TGTGCCAGCAGTTTAGTGGGACGCAGGGAGACCCAGTACTTC. V gene TRBV28 combines with J gene TRBJ2-5; D may be TRBD1 or TRBD2 (5 bases each). The germline V and J ends were trimmed by 2 bases and 5 bases, with 12 bases remaining between them. Germline V lookup: CDR1 MDHEN, CDR2 SYDVKM. This CDR3 has 14 amino acids.

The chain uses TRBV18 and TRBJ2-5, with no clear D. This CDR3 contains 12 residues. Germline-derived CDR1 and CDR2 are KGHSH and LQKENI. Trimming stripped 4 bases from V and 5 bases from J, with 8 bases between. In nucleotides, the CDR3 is TGTGCCAGCTCACTCGATATGGAGACCCAGTACTTC. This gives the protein CASSLDMETQYF.

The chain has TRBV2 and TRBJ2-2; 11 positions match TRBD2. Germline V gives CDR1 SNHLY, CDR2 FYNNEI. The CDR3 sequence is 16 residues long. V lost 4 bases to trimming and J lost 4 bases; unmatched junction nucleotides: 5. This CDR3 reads CASSVSGRAGTGELFF. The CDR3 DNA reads TGTGCCAGCAGTGTTAGCGGGAGGGCAGGCACCGGGGAGCTGTTTTTT.

This CDR3 is CATSRALQGGNTEAFF. CDR3 in DNA: TGTGCCACCAGCAGAGCCCTACAAGGGGGGAACACTGAAGCTTTCTTT. The gene calls are TRBV15 and TRBJ1-1; perhaps TRBD1 as D (6 bases). With 1 base removed from V and 1 base from J, the gap between germline ends came to 13 bases. The CDR3 is 16 residues long. Germline CDR1 LNHNV, CDR2 YYDKDF (reference sequence).

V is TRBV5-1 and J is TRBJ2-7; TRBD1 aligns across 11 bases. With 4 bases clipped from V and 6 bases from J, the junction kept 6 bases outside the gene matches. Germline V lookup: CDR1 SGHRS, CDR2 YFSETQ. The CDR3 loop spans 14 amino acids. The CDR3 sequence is CASSRTGTGGEQYF. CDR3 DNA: TGCGCCAGCAGCAGAACCGGGACAGGGGGCGAGCAGTACTTC. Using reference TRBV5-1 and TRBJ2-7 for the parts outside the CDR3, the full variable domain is KAGVTQTPRYLIKTRGQQVTLSCSPISGHRSVSWYQQTPGQGLQFLFEYFSETQRNKGNFPGRFSGRQFSNSRSEMNVSTLELGDSALYLCASSRTGTGGEQYFGPGTRLTVT.

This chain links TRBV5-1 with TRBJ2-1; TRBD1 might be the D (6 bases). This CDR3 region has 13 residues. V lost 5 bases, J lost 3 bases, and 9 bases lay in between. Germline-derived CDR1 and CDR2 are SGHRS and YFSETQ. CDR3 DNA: TGCGCCAGCAGAGGGACATTCTACAATGAGCAGTTCTTC. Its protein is CASRGTFYNEQFF.

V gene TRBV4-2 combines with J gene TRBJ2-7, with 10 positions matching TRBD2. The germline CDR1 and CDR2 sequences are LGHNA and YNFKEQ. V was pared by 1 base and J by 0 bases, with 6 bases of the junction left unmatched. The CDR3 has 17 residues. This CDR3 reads CASSQGGLAAGSYEQYF. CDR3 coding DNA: TGTGCCAGCAGCCAAGGCGGACTAGCGGCCGGCTCCTACGAGCAGTACTTC.

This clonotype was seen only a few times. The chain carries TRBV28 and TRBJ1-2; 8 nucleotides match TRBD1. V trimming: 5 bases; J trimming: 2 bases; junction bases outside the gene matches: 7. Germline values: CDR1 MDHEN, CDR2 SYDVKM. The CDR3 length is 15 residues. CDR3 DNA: TGTGCCAGCAGTAATTCACAGGGGGAAAACTATGGCTACACCTTC. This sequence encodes CASSNSQGENYGYTF.

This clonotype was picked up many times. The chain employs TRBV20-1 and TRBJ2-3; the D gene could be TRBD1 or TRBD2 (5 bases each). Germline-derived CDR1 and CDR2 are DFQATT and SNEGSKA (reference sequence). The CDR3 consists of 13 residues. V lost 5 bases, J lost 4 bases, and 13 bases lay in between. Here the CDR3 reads CSAPSWDADTQYF. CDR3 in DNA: TGCAGTGCTCCAAGTTGGGACGCAGATACGCAGTATTTT.

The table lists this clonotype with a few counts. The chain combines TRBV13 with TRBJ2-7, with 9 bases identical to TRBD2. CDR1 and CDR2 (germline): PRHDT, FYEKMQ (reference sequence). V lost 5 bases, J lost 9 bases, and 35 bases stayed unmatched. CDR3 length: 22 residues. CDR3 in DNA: TGTGCCAGCAGCAACCGGGACAGATCCTTCTTGAGGCTAGCGGGACTTCCCCGGGTGCAGTACTTC. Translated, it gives CASSNRDRSFLRLAGLPRVQYF.

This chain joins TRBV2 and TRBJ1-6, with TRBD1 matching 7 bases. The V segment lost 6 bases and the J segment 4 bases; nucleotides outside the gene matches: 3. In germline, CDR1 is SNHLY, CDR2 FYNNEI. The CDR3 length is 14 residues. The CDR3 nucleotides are TGTGCCAGCAGAGGACAGGTTTATAATTCACCCCTCCACTTT. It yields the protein CASRGQVYNSPLHF.

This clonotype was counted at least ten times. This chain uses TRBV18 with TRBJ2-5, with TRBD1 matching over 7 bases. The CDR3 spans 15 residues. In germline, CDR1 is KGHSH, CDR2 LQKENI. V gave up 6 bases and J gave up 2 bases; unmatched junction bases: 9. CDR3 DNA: TGTGCCAGCTCGCACCGGGGACAGATACAAGAGACCCAGTACTTC. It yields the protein CASSHRGQIQETQYF.

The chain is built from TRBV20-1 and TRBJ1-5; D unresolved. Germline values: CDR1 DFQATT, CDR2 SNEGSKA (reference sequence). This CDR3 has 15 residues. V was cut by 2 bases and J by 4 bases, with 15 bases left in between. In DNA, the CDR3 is TGCAGTGCTAGAACACAGTCAGTCACAAATCAGCCCCAGCATTTT. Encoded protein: CSARTQSVTNQPQHF.

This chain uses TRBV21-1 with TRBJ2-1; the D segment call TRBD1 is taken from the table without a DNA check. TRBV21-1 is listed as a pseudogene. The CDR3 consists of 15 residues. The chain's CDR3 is CANLRAPRSYNEQFF. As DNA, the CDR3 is TGTGCCAACCTAAGGGCGCCTCGCTCCTACAATGAGCAGTTCTTC.

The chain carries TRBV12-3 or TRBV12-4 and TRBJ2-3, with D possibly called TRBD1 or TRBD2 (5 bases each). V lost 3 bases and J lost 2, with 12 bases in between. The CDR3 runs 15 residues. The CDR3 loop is CASSLGGGITDTQYF. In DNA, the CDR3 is TGTGCCAGCAGTTTGGGTGGGGGTATCACAGATACGCAGTATTTT.

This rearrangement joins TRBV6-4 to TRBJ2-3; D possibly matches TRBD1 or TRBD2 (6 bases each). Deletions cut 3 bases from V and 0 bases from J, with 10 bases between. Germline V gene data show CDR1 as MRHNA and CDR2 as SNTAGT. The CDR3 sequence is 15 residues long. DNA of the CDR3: TGTGCCAGCAGTGATCAAGGGGGGAGCACAGATACGCAGTATTTT. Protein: CASSDQGGSTDTQYF.

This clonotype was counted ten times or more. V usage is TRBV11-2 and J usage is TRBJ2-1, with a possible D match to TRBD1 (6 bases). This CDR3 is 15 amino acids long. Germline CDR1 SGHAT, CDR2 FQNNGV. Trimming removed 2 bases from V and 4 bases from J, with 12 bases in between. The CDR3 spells CASSLNPGTYNEQFF. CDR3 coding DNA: TGTGCCAGCAGCTTAAACCCCGGGACATACAATGAGCAGTTCTTC. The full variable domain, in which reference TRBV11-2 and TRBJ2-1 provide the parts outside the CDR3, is EAGVAQSPRYKIIEKRQSVAFWCNPISGHATLYWYQQILGQGPKLLIQFQNNGVVDDSQLPKDRFSAERLKGVDSTLKIQPAKLEDSAVYLCASSLNPGTYNEQFFGPGTRLTVL.

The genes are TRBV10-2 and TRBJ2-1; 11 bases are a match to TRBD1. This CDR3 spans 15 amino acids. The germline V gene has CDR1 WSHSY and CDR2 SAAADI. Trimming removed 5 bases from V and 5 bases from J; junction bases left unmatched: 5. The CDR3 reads CASSWTGGWNNEQFF. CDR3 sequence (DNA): TGCGCCAGCAGTTGGACAGGGGGCTGGAACAATGAGCAGTTCTTC.

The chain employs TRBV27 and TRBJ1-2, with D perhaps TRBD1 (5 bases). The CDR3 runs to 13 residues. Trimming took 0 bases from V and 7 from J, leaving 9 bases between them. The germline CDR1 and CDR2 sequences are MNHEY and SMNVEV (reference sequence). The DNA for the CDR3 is TGTGCCAGCAGTTTATCGTCAGGGTTTGGCTACACCTTC. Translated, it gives CASSLSSGFGYTF.

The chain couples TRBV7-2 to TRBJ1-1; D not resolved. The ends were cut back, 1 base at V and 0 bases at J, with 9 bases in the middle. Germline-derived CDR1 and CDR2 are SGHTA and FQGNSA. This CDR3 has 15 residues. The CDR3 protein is CASSLDLRLNTEAFF. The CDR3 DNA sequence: TGTGCCAGCAGCTTAGATTTGAGATTGAACACTGAAGCTTTCTTT.

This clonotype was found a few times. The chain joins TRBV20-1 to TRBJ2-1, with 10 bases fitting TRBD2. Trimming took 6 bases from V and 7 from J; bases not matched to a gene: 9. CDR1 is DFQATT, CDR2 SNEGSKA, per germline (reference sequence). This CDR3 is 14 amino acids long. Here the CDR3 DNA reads TGCAGTGCGGGAGAAAGCGGGAGGGGGAATGAGCAGTTCTTC. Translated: CSAGESGRGNEQFF.

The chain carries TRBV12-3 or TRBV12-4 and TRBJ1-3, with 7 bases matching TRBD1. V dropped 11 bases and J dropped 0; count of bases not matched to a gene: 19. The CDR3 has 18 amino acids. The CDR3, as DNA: TGTGCCCGCTTATGTTGGGACAGCCCCTTAAGCTCTGGAAACACCATATATTTT. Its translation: CARLCWDSPLSSGNTIYF.